One sample yielded the 29 T cell receptor beta chains listed below, sequenced in a study of blood T cells in healthy people across ages. A J-beta primer mix and a sample-barcoded 5' primer were used in a second PCR of about 6 to 12 cycles. A single record per CDR3 protein comes from TCRdb applying MiXCR to the 5' RACE reads. The table shows 650,000 to 800,000 distinct CDR3 sequences, with over 40% occurring only once. Sequencing input: blood. The receptor set was obtained from a woman older than 75 in good health.

The V call is TRBV29-1, the J call TRBJ2-7; D is tentatively TRBD1 or TRBD2 (5 bases each). This CDR3 has 12 residues. CDR1 is SQVTM, CDR2 ANQGSEA, per germline. V shed 7 bases and J shed 5 bases, with 15 bases lying between them. As DNA, the CDR3 is TGCAGCGCTCGGGACCTCGGGAACGAGCAGTACTTC. This gives the protein CSARDLGNEQYF.

This rearrangement joins TRBV3-1 to TRBJ2-2; D perhaps matches TRBD1 (5 bases). The germline gives CDR1 LGHDT, CDR2 YNNKEL (reference sequence). V lost 0 bases to trimming and J lost 0 bases, with 8 bases between them. CDR3 length: 16 residues. The CDR3 here is CASSQDRGTNTGELFF. The DNA of the CDR3 is TGTGCCAGCAGCCAAGATAGGGGTACGAACACCGGGGAGCTGTTTTTT.

Details on this clonotype: A much larger clone is a single base away; this may be a read error. The chain carries TRBV7-2 and TRBJ2-1; the D is unclear. The V and J ends lost 2 bases and 5 bases respectively, with 7 bases between them. CDR1 SGHTA and CDR2 FQGNSA come from the germline V gene. This CDR3 spans 13 amino acids. The CDR3 DNA reads as TGTGCCAGCAGCTTACCCAGAAACAATGAGCAGTTCTTC. It codes for CASSLPRNNEQFF. The whole variable domain, filled in from reference TRBV7-2 and TRBJ2-1, reads GAGVSQSPSNKVTEKGKDVELRCDPISGHTALYWYRQSLGQGLEFLIYFQGNSAPDKSGLPSDRFSAERTGGSVSTLTIQRTQQEDSAVYLCASSLPRNNEQFFGPGTRLTVL.

A note on this clonotype: One end of the junction varies from germline; a read error may be responsible. The gene calls are TRBV12-3 or TRBV12-4 and TRBJ2-3; possible D gene TRBD2, 5 bases. This CDR3 has 17 residues. The chain's CDR3 is CASSLARASIRTDTQYF. The CDR3 DNA follows: TGTGCCAGCAGTTTAGCGCGGGCTAGCATTCGCACGGATACGCAGTATTTT.

This clonotype appeared many times. An end of the junction does not agree with germline; a read error may underlie this. The chain recombines TRBV7-7 with TRBJ2-1; the D gene could be TRBD1 or TRBD2 (5 bases each). Germline CDR1 and CDR2: SSHAT and FNYEAQ (reference sequence). The CDR3 runs to 18 residues. Written as DNA, the CDR3 is TGTGCTAGCAGCTTAGGAGGTCGCCGAGGGGCATCCTACAATGAGCAGTTCTTC. This translates into CASSLGGRRGASYNEQFF.

The V gene is TRBV15, the J gene TRBJ1-5; TRBD1 matches 7 bases. The junction had 8 bases not matched to a gene; V was cut back by 9 bases and J by 0 bases. CDR1 LNHNV and CDR2 YYDKDF come from the germline V gene (reference sequence). The CDR3 spans 15 residues. The CDR3 region is CATGDSSYSNQPQHF. In DNA, the CDR3 is TGTGCCACTGGGGACAGTAGTTATAGCAATCAGCCCCAGCATTTT.

The chain recombines TRBV20-1 with TRBJ2-2; no definite D call. V dropped 2 bases and J dropped 4 bases, with 8 bases sitting between them. This CDR3 has 13 residues. CDR1 is DFQATT and CDR2 is SNEGSKA in the germline V gene (reference sequence). The CDR3 DNA sequence: TGCAGTGCTAGACTGGTAGCCACCGGGGAGCTGTTTTTT. Translating gives CSARLVATGELFF.

The table lists this clonotype with many counts. The V gene is TRBV4-1, the J gene TRBJ2-1; no clear D gene. Germline values: CDR1 MGHRA, CDR2 YSYEKL. The CDR3 is 16 residues long. V was clipped by 1 base and J by 8 bases, with 18 bases between them. CDR3 coding DNA: TGCGCCAGCAGCCAAGTAGGGCCCTACCGTGTCCATGAGCAGTTCTTC. Its protein product is CASSQVGPYRVHEQFF.

V and J are TRBV6-1 and TRBJ2-7; 9 bases line up with TRBD2. Losses at the gene ends were 3 bases for V and 3 bases for J; bases not matched to a gene: 6. The germline CDR1 and CDR2 sequences are MNHNS and SASEGT. The CDR3 runs to 15 residues. CDR3 nucleotides: TGTGCCAGCAGTGATAGAATAGCGGGAGTCTACGAGCAGTACTTC. It encodes CASSDRIAGVYEQYF.

The CDR3 here is CATSRGDRDQPEAFF. The CDR3 DNA sequence: TGTGCCACCAGCAGGGGGGACAGGGACCAGCCTGAAGCTTTCTTT. This sequence joins TRBV15 and TRBJ1-1; TRBD1 agrees at 9 bases. Germline CDR1 LNHNV, CDR2 YYDKDF (reference sequence). V trimming: 3 bases; J trimming: 6 bases; junction bases outside the gene matches: 8. This CDR3 is built from 15 residues.

The rearrangement links TRBV13 to TRBJ2-7; 9 nucleotides match TRBD2. The CDR3 consists of 13 residues. With V trimmed by 5 bases and J by 7 bases, 6 bases remained unmatched. Germline loops: CDR1 PRHDT, CDR2 FYEKMQ (reference sequence). In nucleotides, the CDR3 is TGTGCCAGCAGCGAGACTAGCGGAGGGGAGCAGTACTTC. This codes for CASSETSGGEQYF.

The rearrangement joins TRBV4-2 to TRBJ2-5, with D uncertain. This CDR3 has 13 amino acids. Germline-derived CDR1 and CDR2 are LGHNA and YNFKEQ. Deletions cut 4 bases from V and 1 base from J, with 7 bases between. The CDR3: CASSREGQETQYF. CDR3 nucleotides: TGTGCCAGCAGCCGAGAAGGCCAAGAGACCCAGTACTTC.

The genes are TRBV5-1 and TRBJ1-4; D is ambiguous. This CDR3 comprises 15 residues. Germline assignment: CDR1 SGHRS and CDR2 YFSETQ. CDR3 coding DNA: TGCACCCGCAGCTTGGTGGGGATGACCGAAGAAAAACTGTTTTTT. This translates into CTRSLVGMTEEKLFF. Complete variable domain (other parts from reference TRBV5-1 and TRBJ1-4): KAGVTQTPRYLIKTRGQQVTLSCSPISGHRSVSWYQQTPGQGLQFLFEYFSETQRNKGNFPGRFSGRQFSNSRSEMNVSTLELGDSALYLCTRSLVGMTEEKLFFGSGTQLSVL.

Worth noting for this clonotype: This may be a read error: a much more frequent sequence differs by one nucleotide. The chain employs TRBV12-3 or TRBV12-4 and TRBJ2-1; TRBD2 matches at 9 bases. The closer fit of TRBJ2-7 to the DNA end suggests the J call may be wrong. The CDR3 length is 15 residues. The CDR3 protein is CASRGIAGVYNEQYF. The CDR3 DNA is TGTGCCAGCCGGGGGATAGCGGGGGTTTACAATGAGCAGTACTTC.

In its sample, this clonotype was seen once. The rearrangement uses TRBV6-1 and TRBJ1-2; 10 bases map to TRBD1. The V gene's germline CDR1 is MNHNS and CDR2 SASEGT. V was pared by 4 bases and J by 3 bases, with 5 bases of the junction left unmatched. The CDR3 runs to 15 residues. CDR3 residues: CASSAGTGVDYGYTF. DNA for the CDR3: TGTGCCAGCAGTGCCGGGACAGGGGTGGACTATGGCTACACCTTC.

This clonotype occurred many times. The CDR3 loop is CASSDPGTGAQPQHF. The CDR3 nucleotides read TGTGCCAGCAGTGACCCCGGGACAGGGGCCCAGCCCCAGCATTTT. The V gene is TRBV6-6, the J gene TRBJ1-5; 10 bases agree with TRBD1. The germline V gene encodes CDR1 MNHNY and CDR2 SVGAGI (reference sequence). J gave up 7 bases and V 5 bases, and 8 bases lay outside the gene matches. CDR3 length: 15 residues.

This clonotype was seen many times. V is TRBV7-3 and J is TRBJ2-1; D unresolved. The germline CDR1 and CDR2 sequences are SGHTA and FQGTGA. V dropped 0 bases and J dropped 7 bases, with 10 bases sitting between them. There are 14 residues in the CDR3. CDR3 residues: CASSLTGSRNEQFF. CDR3 nucleotides: TGTGCCAGCAGCTTAACGGGGTCACGGAATGAGCAGTTCTTC.

This clonotype was recorded many times. The chain is built from TRBV7-3 and TRBJ1-2; 9 nucleotides line up with TRBD1. J gave up 8 bases and V 5 bases, and 6 bases lay outside the gene matches. This CDR3 is built from 13 residues. Germline assignment: CDR1 SGHTA and CDR2 FQGTGA. CDR3: CASSVTGGEGYTF. CDR3 DNA: TGTGCCAGCAGCGTGACAGGGGGAGAGGGCTACACCTTC. The full variable domain, rest sourced from reference TRBV7-3 and TRBJ1-2, is GAGVSQTPSNKVTEKGKYVELRCDPISGHTALYWYRQSLGQGPEFLIYFQGTGAADDSGLPNDRFFAVRPEGSVSTLKIQRTERGDSAVYLCASSVTGGEGYTFGSGTRLTVV.

J is TRBJ2-5 and V is TRBV6-2 or TRBV6-3; D possibly corresponds to TRBD1 (5 bases). Trimming took off 7 bases at V and 5 bases at J, with 14 bases between the two ends. This CDR3 comprises 13 residues. The germline CDR1 and CDR2 sequences are MNHEY and SVGEGT. The CDR3 here is CASNGAWRETQYF. In DNA, the CDR3 is TGTGCCAGCAATGGGGCGTGGCGGGAGACCCAGTACTTC.

This chain uses TRBV20-1 with TRBJ1-2; D is uncertain. CDR1 is DFQATT and CDR2 is SNEGSKA in the germline V gene (reference sequence). The V gene lost 1 base and the J gene lost 0 bases, with 15 bases spanning the gap. The CDR3 length is 16 residues. The CDR3 spells CSARGGDTQANYGYTF. The DNA of the CDR3 is TGCAGTGCTAGAGGGGGAGACACCCAGGCTAACTATGGCTACACCTTC.

Remarks on this clonotype: The junction departs from the called germline gene at one end, perhaps through a read error. The rearrangement links TRBV5-1 to TRBJ2-5; TRBD1 agrees at 7 bases. Germline values: CDR1 SGHRS, CDR2 YFSETQ. The CDR3 spans 14 residues. The CDR3 bases are TGCGCCAGCAGCCAGGGACAGCTGCAAGAGGCCCAGTACTTC. The encoded protein is CASSQGQLQEAQYF.

The gene calls are TRBV7-8 and TRBJ1-2; 10 bases align to TRBD1. This CDR3 comprises 17 residues. J gave up 5 bases and V 2 bases, and 11 bases lay outside the gene matches. CDR1 SGHVS and CDR2 FQNEAQ come from the germline V gene. CDR3 protein: CASSLTRQGAVLYGYTF. In DNA form, the CDR3 reads TGTGCCAGCAGCTTAACAAGACAGGGGGCGGTATTATATGGCTACACCTTC.

In its sample, this clonotype was seen a few times. The V gene is TRBV28, the J gene TRBJ2-7; TRBD1 aligns across 7 bases. Germline lookup yields CDR1 MDHEN and CDR2 SYDVKM. The CDR3 consists of 15 residues. V lost 7 bases and J lost 2; bases outside the gene matches: 11. The CDR3 DNA reads as TGTGCCAGCAAAAGGAGACAGGGCTATACCTACGAGCAGTACTTC. This codes for CASKRRQGYTYEQYF.

The chain couples TRBV20-1 to TRBJ2-5; 13 bases map to TRBD2. The DNA end is more similar to TRBJ2-7, so the J call may be wrong. The CDR3 has 14 residues. CDR1 is DFQATT and CDR2 is SNEGSKA in the germline V gene (reference sequence). The CDR3 loop reads CSALGLAGVYEQYF. CDR3 coding DNA: TGCAGTGCTCTAGGACTAGCGGGAGTATACGAGCAGTACTTC.

The rearrangement joins TRBV15 to TRBJ1-2; TRBD1 matches 7 bases. The CDR3 runs to 19 residues. Trimming removed 1 base from V and 5 bases from J; junction bases left unmatched: 19. Germline V gene lookup returns CDR1 LNHNV and CDR2 YYDKDF (reference sequence). This CDR3 reads CATSRGYTLRDSKKYGYTF. The CDR3 bases are TGTGCCACCAGCAGAGGTTACACCCTTCGGGACAGCAAAAAATATGGCTACACCTTC.

The chain recombines TRBV11-2 with TRBJ2-5; D is possibly TRBD2 (6 bases). The CDR3 loop spans 15 amino acids. Germline V gives CDR1 SGHAT, CDR2 FQNNGV. Between the trimmed V and J ends, which lost 1 base and 1 base, there was a span of 10 bases. CDR3 in amino acids: CASSLGGTFQETQYF. CDR3 nucleotide sequence: TGTGCCAGCAGCTTAGGGGGGACTTTCCAAGAGACCCAGTACTTC.

This clonotype was recorded only once. The chain has TRBV12-3 or TRBV12-4 and TRBJ2-1, with D perhaps matching TRBD2 (7 bases). The CDR3 loop spans 16 amino acids. The V end was cut by 1 base, the J end by 9 bases, with 19 bases between. Here the CDR3 reads CASSLGRGGRTGEQFF. DNA for the CDR3: TGTGCCAGCAGTTTAGGAAGGGGGGGCAGGACGGGTGAGCAGTTCTTC.

With respect to this clonotype: A much larger clone lies one base from this, so it may be a read error. This chain connects TRBV12-3 or TRBV12-4 to TRBJ2-6, with D perhaps matching TRBD1 (5 bases). CDR3 length: 13 residues. The CDR3 region has the DNA TGTGCCAGCAAATTCTCTGGGGCCAACGTCCCGACTTTC. Translated: CASKFSGANVPTF.

This chain connects TRBV30 to TRBJ2-7; unclear D gene. CDR1 and CDR2 (germline): GTSNPN, SVGIG (reference sequence). The CDR3 sequence is 13 residues long. The ends were cut back, 2 bases at V and 5 bases at J, with 13 bases in the middle. CDR3 amino acids: CAWSKGRIHEQYF. The DNA for the CDR3 is TGTGCCTGGAGTAAGGGTCGGATCCACGAGCAGTACTTC.